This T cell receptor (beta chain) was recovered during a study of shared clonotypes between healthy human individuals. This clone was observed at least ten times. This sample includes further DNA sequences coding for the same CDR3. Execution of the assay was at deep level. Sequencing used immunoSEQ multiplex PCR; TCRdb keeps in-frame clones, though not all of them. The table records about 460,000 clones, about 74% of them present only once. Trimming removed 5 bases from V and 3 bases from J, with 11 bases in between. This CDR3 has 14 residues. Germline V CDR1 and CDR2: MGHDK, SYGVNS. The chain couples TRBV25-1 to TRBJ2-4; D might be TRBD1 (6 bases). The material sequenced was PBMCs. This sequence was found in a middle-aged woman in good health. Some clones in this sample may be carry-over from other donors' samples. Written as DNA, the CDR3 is TGTGCCAGCAGTCGGCAGGGGAGCAAAAACATTCAGTACTTC. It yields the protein CASSRQGSKNIQYF.